This T cell receptor beta chain was identified in a study of T-cell memory formation after mild COVID-19. In TCRdb, the 5' RACE reads were re-called with MiXCR into one record per CDR3 protein. The profile shows approximately 350,000 distinct CDR3 sequences, about 15% of them singletons. The CDR3 length is 11 residues. With 6 bases removed from V and 6 bases from J, the gap between germline ends came to 9 bases. From germline, CDR1 is SGHRS and CDR2 YFSETQ. This rearrangement joins TRBV5-1 to TRBJ1-1; TRBD1 might be the D (6 bases). The TCR was taken from a man between 18 and 35 years old who had mild COVID-19 (a few samples of this study predate the infection). Cell type and time point are not known. The sequenced material came from PBMCs or a T cell subset sorted from them (not recorded which). Written as DNA, the CDR3 is TGCGCCAGCAAGGGGGGGGCTGAAGCTTTCTTT. Residues: CASKGGAEAFF.